The T cell receptor (beta chain) under discussion was sequenced for a study of post-analysis software for immune sequencing data. For the study at large: Included courses were relapsing-remitting and secondary progressive multiple sclerosis; progressive-relapsing multiple sclerosis was also included.

Note on this clonotype: The antigen is unknown.

Study-level points and caveats: When the samples were clustered directly with F measure, those that had been prepared in the same batch showed strong co-clustering. In patients, TRBV5-6, TRBV5-1 and TRBV20-1 belonged to roughly five TRBV segments found more frequently than in controls. In multiple sclerosis, normalized Chao1 diversity was significantly below that of controls.

Tagging with unique molecular identifiers was a feature of the TCR beta cDNA libraries. cDNA molecules numbering about half a million came from about 0.94 to 9.7 million T cells. MiXCR, applied by TCRdb to the PCR reads, yields one record per CDR3 protein. The data contain more than 350,000 distinct CDR3 sequences, less than 40% of them seen just once; the ten biggest clones take up 7.6%. Germline V CDR1 and CDR2: SGHRS, YFSETQ. V lost 9 bases to trimming and J lost 1 base; unmatched junction nucleotides: 5. This CDR3 is built from 14 residues. Material for sequencing was blood. The chain employs TRBV5-1 and TRBJ2-5, with 11 bases aligning to TRBD2. The receptor was derived from a girl between 2 and 10 years old with multiple sclerosis. The CDR3: CATRLAGIQETQYF. CDR3 sequence (DNA): TGCGCCACCAGACTAGCGGGGATCCAAGAGACCCAGTACTTC.